Shown below are 5 T cell receptor beta chains from a single sample sequenced in a study of post-analysis software for immune sequencing data. Unique molecular identifiers were present in the TCR beta cDNA libraries. TCRdb re-analysed the PCR reads in MiXCR, keeping a single row per CDR3 protein. The table records fewer than 550,000 distinct CDR3 sequences, less than 40% of them present only once. Study-level findings and limits: Comparison of patients with controls showed a handful of TRBV segments more frequent in patients, TRBV5-6, TRBV5-1 and TRBV20-1 among them.

The antigens of these receptors remain unknown. The sequencing input was blood. The receptors come from a girl between 2 and 17 years old with multiple sclerosis.

The chain carries TRBV6-2 or TRBV6-3 and TRBJ2-1; D might be TRBD2 (7 bases). The germline gives CDR1 MNHEY, CDR2 SVGEGT. The V end lost 7 bases, the J end lost 0 bases, and 13 bases lay between the germline ends. CDR3 length: 15 residues. CDR3 in amino acids: CASTRGGVSYNEQFF. CDR3 DNA: TGTGCCAGCACCCGAGGGGGGGTCTCCTACAATGAGCAGTTCTTC.

The rearrangement uses TRBV20-1 and TRBJ2-7; D unresolved. Trimming took off 4 bases at V and 2 bases at J, with 15 bases between the two ends. Germline V lookup: CDR1 DFQATT, CDR2 SNEGSKA (reference sequence). The length of the CDR3 is 14 residues. The CDR3 DNA reads TGCAGTGCTACCCCCCCCGGGTTAACCTACGAGCAGTACTTC. Translated, it gives CSATPPGLTYEQYF.

The chain couples TRBV6-5 to TRBJ1-2; possible D gene TRBD1, 6 bases. The CDR3 covers 14 residues. Germline V gene sequence: CDR1 MNHEY, CDR2 SVGAGI. V lost 4 bases and J 3 bases, leaving 12 bases between the germline ends. CDR3 nucleotide sequence: TGTGCCAGCAGTTTAACAGGGAGAGACTATGGCTACACCTTC. Protein product: CASSLTGRDYGYTF.

Comment on this clonotype: Since the CDR3 does not end with the conserved phenylalanine or tryptophan, this likely comes from a read error. The rearrangement joins TRBV7-2 to TRBJ2-5, with 8 bases fitting TRBD1. The junction had 8 bases not matched to a gene; V was cut back by 5 bases and J by 6 bases. This CDR3 comprises 14 residues. In germline, CDR1 is SGHTA, CDR2 FQGNSA. In nucleotides, the CDR3 is TGTGCCAGCAGCACCTGGGACAGGAATAAGACCCAGTACTGC. Encoded protein: CASSTWDRNKTQYC.

The chain has TRBV20-1 and TRBJ2-5; weak D call: TRBD2 (6 bases). CDR1 DFQATT and CDR2 SNEGSKA come from the germline V gene (reference sequence). The CDR3 runs 17 residues. V lost 4 bases to trimming and J lost 0 bases, with 21 bases between them. CDR3 nucleotide sequence: TGCAGTGCTATCGGGGTGACGGGCCGGGGGAACCAAGAGACCCAGTACTTC. Translating gives CSAIGVTGRGNQETQYF.